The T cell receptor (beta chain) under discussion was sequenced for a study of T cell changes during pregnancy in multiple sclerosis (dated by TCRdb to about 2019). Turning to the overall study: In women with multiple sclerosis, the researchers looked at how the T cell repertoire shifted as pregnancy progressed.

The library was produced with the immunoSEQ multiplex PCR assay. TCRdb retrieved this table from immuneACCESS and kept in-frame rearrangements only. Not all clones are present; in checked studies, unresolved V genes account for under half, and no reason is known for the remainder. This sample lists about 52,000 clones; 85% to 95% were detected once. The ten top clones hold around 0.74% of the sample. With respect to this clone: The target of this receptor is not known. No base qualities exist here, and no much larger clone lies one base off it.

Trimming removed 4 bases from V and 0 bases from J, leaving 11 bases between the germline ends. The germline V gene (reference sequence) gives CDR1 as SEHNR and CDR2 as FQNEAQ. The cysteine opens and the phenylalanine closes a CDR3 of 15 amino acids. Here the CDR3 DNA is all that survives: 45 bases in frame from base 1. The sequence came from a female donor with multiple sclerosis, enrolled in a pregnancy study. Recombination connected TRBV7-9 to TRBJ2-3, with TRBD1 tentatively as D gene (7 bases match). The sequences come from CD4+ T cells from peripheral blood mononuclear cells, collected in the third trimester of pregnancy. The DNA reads TGTGCCAGCAGCTGGGGGGACAGCAGCACAGATACGCAGTATTTT. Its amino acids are CASSWGDSSTDTQYF. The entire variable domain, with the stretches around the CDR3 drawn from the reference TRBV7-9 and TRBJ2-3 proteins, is DTGVSQNPRHKITKRGQNVTFRCDPISEHNRLYWYRQTLGQGPEFLTYFQNEAQLEKSRLLSDRFSAERPKGSFSTLEIQRTEQGDSAMYLCASSWGDSSTDTQYFGPGTRLTVL.